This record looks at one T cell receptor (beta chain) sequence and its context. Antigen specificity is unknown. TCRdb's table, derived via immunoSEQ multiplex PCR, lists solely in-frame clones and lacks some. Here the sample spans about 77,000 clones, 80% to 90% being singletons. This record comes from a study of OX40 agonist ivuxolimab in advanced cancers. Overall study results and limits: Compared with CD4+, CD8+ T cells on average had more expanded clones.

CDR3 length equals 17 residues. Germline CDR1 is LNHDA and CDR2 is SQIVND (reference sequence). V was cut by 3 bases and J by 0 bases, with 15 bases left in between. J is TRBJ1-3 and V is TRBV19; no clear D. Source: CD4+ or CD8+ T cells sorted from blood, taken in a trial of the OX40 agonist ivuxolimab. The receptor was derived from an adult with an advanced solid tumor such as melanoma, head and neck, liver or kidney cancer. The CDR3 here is CASSIARRGLSGNTIYF. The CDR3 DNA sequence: TGTGCCAGTAGTATTGCGCGGAGAGGGCTCTCTGGAAACACCATATATTTT.